The 22 T cell receptor beta chains below all came from one sample that was sequenced in a study of CD8+ T cells in alopecia areata. Once RNA had been extracted, it was reverse transcribed into cDNA to act as the sequencing template. Assay: immunoSEQ multiplex PCR; the TCRdb copy retains only in-frame clones and omits some. The sample includes tens of thousands of clones, about 70% of them seen just once. Treatment reported: oral pan-JAK inhibitor, 5-10 mg twice daily. The sequencing used CD8+ T cells sorted from blood, collected at week 44, from a patient treated with tofacitinib. The receptor source for this set is a human donor with alopecia areata.

This chain connects TRBV5-6 to TRBJ2-3; D may be TRBD2 (7 bases). The length of the CDR3 is 16 residues. Germline CDR1 and CDR2: SGHDT and YYEEEE. The V and J ends lost 3 bases and 5 bases respectively, with 19 bases between them. The CDR3 protein is CASSSVTAGAIDTQYF. CDR3 nucleotides: TGTGCCAGCAGCTCAGTAACGGCGGGGGCCATAGATACGCAGTATTTT.

The rearrangement uses TRBV25-1 and TRBJ2-3; 8 bases fit TRBD1. The CDR3 is 14 amino acids. Germline CDR1 is MGHDK and CDR2 is SYGVNS. The V segment lost 4 bases and the J segment 4 bases; nucleotides outside the gene matches: 4. As DNA, the CDR3 is TGTGCCAGCAGTGCCAGGGGGCTGGCAGATACGCAGTATTTT. This encodes CASSARGLADTQYF. Full variable domain (rest looked up from reference TRBV25-1 and TRBJ2-3): EADIYQTPRYLVIGTGKKITLECSQTMGHDKMYWYQQDPGMELHLIHYSYGVNSTEKGDLSSESTVSRIRTEHFPLTLESARPSHTSQYLCASSARGLADTQYFGPGTRLTVL.

The genes are TRBV7-8 and TRBJ2-3; TRBD1 is a possible D gene (6 bases). Deletions cut 6 bases from V and 0 bases from J, with 22 bases between. Per the germline V gene, CDR1 is SGHVS and CDR2 is FQNEAQ. The CDR3 is 18 amino acids. CDR3 region: CASSPRFAGATSTDTQYF. CDR3 sequence (DNA): TGTGCCAGCAGTCCACGCTTTGCAGGGGCCACTAGCACAGATACGCAGTATTTT.

The chain combines TRBV9 with TRBJ1-1; the D gene is possibly TRBD1 (5 bases). Trimming took off 3 bases at V and 1 base at J, with 10 bases between the two ends. CDR3 length: 14 amino acids. Germline CDR1 is SGDLS and CDR2 is YYNGEE. In DNA, the CDR3 is TGTGCCAGCAGCGCACCCCAGGGGAACACTGAAGCTTTCTTT. Its protein is CASSAPQGNTEAFF.

The chain couples TRBV5-4 to TRBJ1-1, with unresolved D. CDR1 is SGHNT and CDR2 is YYREEE in the germline V gene (reference sequence). CDR3 length: 14 amino acids. V was pared by 4 bases and J by 4 bases, with 14 bases between. The CDR3 loop reads CASSPDTEGTEAFF. DNA for the CDR3: TGTGCCAGCAGCCCGGATACCGAAGGCACTGAAGCTTTCTTT.

The genes are TRBV28 and TRBJ2-1, with D perhaps TRBD1 (5 bases). CDR3 length: 14 residues. V was trimmed by 0 bases and J by 16 bases, leaving 19 bases between them. Germline CDR1 and CDR2: MDHEN and SYDVKM. DNA for the CDR3: TGTGCCAGCAGTTTATGGAGTGCTACAGGAGAGATATTCTTC. Translating gives CASSLWSATGEIFF.

About this clone: A much more abundant neighbour one base away suggests this may be a read error. CDR3 in DNA: TGTGCCAGCAGTGTACTAGCGGGGGGCACAGATACGCAGTATTTT. Amino acid sequence: CASSVLAGGTDTQYF. The V call is TRBV6-4, the J call TRBJ2-3, with 11 bases aligning to TRBD2. V dropped 4 bases and J dropped 1; count of bases not matched to a gene: 1. The CDR3 spans 15 residues. CDR1 and CDR2 from the germline V gene are MRHNA and SNTAGT.

The gene calls are TRBV13 and TRBJ2-3; D is unresolved. Germline CDR1 and CDR2: PRHDT and FYEKMQ (reference sequence). Deletions cut 3 bases from V and 0 bases from J, with 7 bases between. The CDR3 is 14 amino acids. CDR3 DNA sequence: TGTGCCAGCAGCTTTGGTACAAGCACAGATACGCAGTATTTT. Translation: CASSFGTSTDTQYF.

CDR3 sequence reads: CASSVGRGEQYF. The CDR3 coding sequence is TGTGCCAGCAGCGTAGGTCGGGGCGAGCAGTACTTC. J is TRBJ2-7 and V is TRBV9; TRBD2 is a possible D gene (5 bases). The V end lost 0 bases, the J end lost 6 bases, and 7 bases lay between the germline ends. The CDR3 spans 12 residues. CDR1 and CDR2 (germline): SGDLS, YYNGEE.

The rearrangement uses TRBV7-9 and TRBJ2-7, with 9 positions matching TRBD1. This CDR3 has 17 amino acids. Germline-derived CDR1 and CDR2 are SEHNR and FQNEAQ (reference sequence). With 5 bases clipped from V and 3 bases from J, the junction kept 14 bases outside the gene matches. This chain's CDR3 is CASSPIPTGTGIYEQYF. CDR3 bases: TGTGCCAGCAGCCCGATACCCACCGGGACAGGGATCTACGAGCAGTACTTC.

This chain uses TRBV5-6 with TRBJ1-3; the D gene is possibly TRBD1 (6 bases). The V end was cut by 3 bases, the J end by 2 bases, with 15 bases between. CDR1 is SGHDT and CDR2 is YYEEEE in the germline V gene. The CDR3 sequence is 16 residues long. Here the CDR3 reads CASSYVQGVTGNTIYF. The CDR3 DNA reads as TGTGCCAGCAGCTACGTACAGGGAGTCACTGGAAACACCATATATTTT. Filled out from reference TRBV5-6 and TRBJ1-3, the complete variable domain reads DAGVTQSPTHLIKTRGQQVTLRCSPKSGHDTVSWYQQALGQGPQFIFQYYEEEERQRGNFPDRFSGHQFPNYSSELNVNALLLGDSALYLCASSYVQGVTGNTIYFGEGSWLTVV.

The chain has TRBV27 and TRBJ2-7, with D possibly called TRBD1 or TRBD2 (5 bases each). Deletions cut 3 bases from V and 1 base from J, with 16 bases between. This CDR3 has 16 residues. Germline-derived CDR1 and CDR2 are MNHEY and SMNVEV (reference sequence). The CDR3 DNA is TGTGCCAGCAGTTTGGCTAGCCAGGGCCCTTCCTACGAGCAGTACTTC. This sequence encodes CASSLASQGPSYEQYF.

The V gene is TRBV5-6, the J gene TRBJ2-1, with a tentative D call TRBD1 (6 bases). The ends were cut back, 3 bases at V and 5 bases at J, with 9 bases in the middle. The germline V gene encodes CDR1 SGHDT and CDR2 YYEEEE. This CDR3 has 13 amino acids. CDR3 in DNA: TGTGCCAGCAGCTCCGGGACACACAATGAGCAGTTCTTC. It is translated as CASSSGTHNEQFF.

The chain carries TRBV27 and TRBJ2-5, with 11 bases identical to TRBD1. The germline V gene has CDR1 MNHEY and CDR2 SMNVEV (reference sequence). Trimming cost V 5 bases and J 5 bases; bases outside gene matches: 10. The CDR3 extends over 16 amino acids. The CDR3 reads CASSPTGTGGEETQYF. The DNA of the CDR3 is TGTGCCAGCAGTCCAACCGGGACAGGGGGTGAGGAGACCCAGTACTTC.

About this clone itself: Other DNA sequences in this sample translate to the same CDR3. The chain employs TRBV30 and TRBJ1-1, with no clear D. Germline-derived CDR1 and CDR2 are GTSNPN and SVGIG (reference sequence). The V gene lost 4 bases and the J gene lost 4 bases, with 7 bases spanning the gap. The CDR3 totals 11 residues. DNA for the CDR3: TGTGCCTGGAAGGTCGGCACTGAAGCTTTCTTT. Its protein is CAWKVGTEAFF.

This chain links TRBV21-1 with TRBJ1-5; TRBD1 is the table's D call, not checked against the DNA. TRBV21-1 is a pseudogene locus. This CDR3 has 14 amino acids. The CDR3 loop is CASSKAAGDQPQHF. CDR3 coding DNA: TGTGCCAGCAGCAAAGCTGCAGGGGACCAGCCCCAGCATTTT.

By share, this clone counts as large. The J gene is TRBJ1-1, the V gene TRBV7-3, with no clear D. The germline V gene encodes CDR1 SGHTA and CDR2 FQGTGA. The V end lost 5 bases, the J end lost 1 base, and 8 bases lay between the germline ends. The CDR3 runs 13 residues. CDR3 in amino acids: CASSRTRNTEAFF. The CDR3 bases are TGTGCCAGCAGCCGAACAAGGAACACTGAAGCTTTCTTT.

This sequence joins TRBV12-5 and TRBJ2-7; D ambiguous. The CDR3 covers 12 residues. Germline V CDR1 and CDR2: LGHNT, FRNRAP. V gave up 2 bases and J gave up 4 bases, with 6 bases separating them. The CDR3 is CASGLLDYEQYF. The DNA for the CDR3 is TGTGCTAGTGGTTTGTTGGATTACGAGCAGTACTTC.

This clone appeared once. This rearrangement joins TRBV2 to TRBJ2-7, with 7 bases identical to TRBD2. Germline loops: CDR1 SNHLY, CDR2 FYNNEI. The length of the CDR3 is 16 residues. V trimming: 3 bases; J trimming: 3 bases; junction bases outside the gene matches: 11. CDR3 sequence reads: CASSDIWREGIYEQYF. The CDR3 coding sequence is TGTGCCAGCAGTGACATTTGGAGGGAGGGGATCTACGAGCAGTACTTC.

The chain links TRBV4-3 to TRBJ2-7, with 7 bases lining up with TRBD1. Germline values: CDR1 LGHNA, CDR2 YSLEER. This CDR3 contains 15 residues. Losses at the gene ends were 0 bases for V and 2 bases for J; bases not matched to a gene: 4. The CDR3 loop is CASSQDQGTAYEQYF. DNA for the CDR3: TGCGCCAGCAGCCAAGACCAGGGGACAGCCTACGAGCAGTACTTC.

J is TRBJ2-2 and V is TRBV15; either TRBD1 or TRBD2 may fit D (5 bases each). The V end lost 4 bases, the J end lost 2 bases, and 11 bases lay between the germline ends. The CDR3 spans 15 residues. Germline V gene data show CDR1 as LNHNV and CDR2 as YYDKDF (reference sequence). CDR3 DNA: TGTGCCACCAGCACGGGACCGATTAACACCGGGGAGCTGTTTTTT. This encodes CATSTGPINTGELFF.

The gene calls are TRBV18 and TRBJ2-3; D is tentatively TRBD1 or TRBD2 (6 bases each). The CDR3 spans 16 residues. V shed 1 base and J shed 5 bases, with 16 bases lying between them. Germline CDR1 and CDR2: KGHSH and LQKENI. CDR3 in DNA: TGTGCCAGCTCACCACGTTTGGGGGGCCCCGAAGATACGCAGTATTTT. The encoded protein is CASSPRLGGPEDTQYF.